This TCR beta chain comes out of a study of T cell responses to AZD1222 COVID-19 vaccine. This clone was seen only once. Its antigen remains unknown. Trimming took off 2 bases at V and 4 bases at J, with 12 bases between the two ends. Germline CDR1 MNHEY, CDR2 SMNVEV (reference sequence). The length of the CDR3 is 15 residues. Measured with immunoSEQ multiplex PCR; TCRdb has only the in-frame clones, and not every one. This table holds roughly 70,000 clones, about 93% found once. Notes on the study in general: The study sampled repertoires only after the peak T cell response. Reports say nearly half of spike-specific TCRs go after unmutated variant regions.

The receptor was isolated from an adult who received the MenACWY meningococcal vaccine as a control. The material sequenced was peripheral blood, taken 28 days after the second dose of the MenACWY control vaccine. This rearrangement joins TRBV27 to TRBJ1-5; D not resolved. This CDR3 reads CASSLNLETNQPQHF. In nucleotides, the CDR3 is TGTGCCAGCAGTTTAAATTTGGAAACAAATCAGCCCCAGCATTTT.